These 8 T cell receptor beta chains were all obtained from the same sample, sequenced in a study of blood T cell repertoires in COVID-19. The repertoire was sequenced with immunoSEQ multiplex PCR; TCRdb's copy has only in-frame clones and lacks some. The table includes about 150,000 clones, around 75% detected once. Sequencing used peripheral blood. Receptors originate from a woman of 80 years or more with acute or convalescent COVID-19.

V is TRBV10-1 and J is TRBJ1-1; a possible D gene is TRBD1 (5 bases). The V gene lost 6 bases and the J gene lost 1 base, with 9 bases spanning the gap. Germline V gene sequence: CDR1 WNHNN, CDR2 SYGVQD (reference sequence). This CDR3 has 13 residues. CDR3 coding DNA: TGCGCCAGCAGCCCTGGACAGAACACTGAAGCTTTCTTT. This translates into CASSPGQNTEAFF.

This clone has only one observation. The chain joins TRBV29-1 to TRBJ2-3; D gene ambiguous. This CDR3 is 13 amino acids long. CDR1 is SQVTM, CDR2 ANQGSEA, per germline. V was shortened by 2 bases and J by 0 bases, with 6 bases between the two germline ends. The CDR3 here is CSVELRSTDTQYF. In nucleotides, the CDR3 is TGCAGCGTTGAACTGCGGAGCACAGATACGCAGTATTTT.

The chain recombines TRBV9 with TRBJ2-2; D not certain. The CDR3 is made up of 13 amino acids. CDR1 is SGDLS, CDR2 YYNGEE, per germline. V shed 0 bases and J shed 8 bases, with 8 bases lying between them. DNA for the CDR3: TGTGCCAGCAGCGTAGAGATCCTAGGGGAGCTGTTTTTT. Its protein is CASSVEILGELFF.

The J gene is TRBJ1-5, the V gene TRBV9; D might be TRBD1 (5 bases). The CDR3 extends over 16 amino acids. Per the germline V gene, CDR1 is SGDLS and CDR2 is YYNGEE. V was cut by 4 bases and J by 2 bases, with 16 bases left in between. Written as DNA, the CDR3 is TGTGCCAGCAGCCCCGGGACTTCCGACGGCAATCAGCCCCAGCATTTT. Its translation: CASSPGTSDGNQPQHF.

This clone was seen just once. The CDR3 bases are TGTGCCAGCAGCTCGCGACAGGGGGCGGACACTGAAGCTTTCTTT. It yields the protein CASSSRQGADTEAFF. The V call is TRBV7-9, the J call TRBJ1-1; 10 bases are a match to TRBD1. This CDR3 region has 15 residues. Losses at the gene ends were 4 bases for V and 3 bases for J; bases not matched to a gene: 5. Germline V CDR1 and CDR2: SEHNR, FQNEAQ (reference sequence).

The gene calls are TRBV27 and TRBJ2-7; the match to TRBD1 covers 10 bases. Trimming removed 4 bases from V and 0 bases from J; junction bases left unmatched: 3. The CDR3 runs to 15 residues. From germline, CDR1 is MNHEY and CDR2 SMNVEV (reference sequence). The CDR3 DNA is TGTGCCAGCAGTTCCGGGGACAGGGGCTCCTACGAGCAGTACTTC. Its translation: CASSSGDRGSYEQYF.

The CDR3 sequence is CASRAGTGASYGYTF. The CDR3 DNA is TGTGCCAGCAGGGCCGGGACAGGGGCGAGCTATGGCTACACCTTC. This chain connects TRBV6-5 to TRBJ1-2; 10 bases are a match to TRBD1. The ends lost 6 bases at V and 4 bases at J; junction bases unmatched: 8. CDR1 is MNHEY and CDR2 is SVGAGI in the germline V gene. This CDR3 region has 15 residues.

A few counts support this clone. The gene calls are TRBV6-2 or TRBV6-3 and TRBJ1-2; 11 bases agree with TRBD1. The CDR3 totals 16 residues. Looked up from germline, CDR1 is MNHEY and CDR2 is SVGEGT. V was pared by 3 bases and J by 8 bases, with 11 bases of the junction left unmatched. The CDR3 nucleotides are TGTGCCAGCAGTTATAGAGGACAGGGGGCCAAACGGGGCTACACCTTC. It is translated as CASSYRGQGAKRGYTF.